The 32 T cell receptor beta chains reported below all come from one sample, sequenced in a study of radiotherapy plus CTLA-4 blockade in lung cancer listed by TCRdb under 2018. Library method: the immunoSEQ multiplex PCR assay. As stored in TCRdb, this immuneACCESS dataset retains in-frame rearrangements with V and J assigned. A fraction of the clones does not appear; measured against another copy, unresolved V genes explain less than half of the discrepancy, and the remainder lacks a known reason. The table for this sample lists roughly 73,000 clones; 87% of them were counted only once. The top ten hold over 35% of the sample. Sequencing was performed on peripheral blood, taken from a patient treated with radiotherapy plus ipilimumab. The origin of the receptors is a human donor with non-small cell lung cancer that progressed on radiotherapy plus ipilimumab.

CDR3 bases: TGCGCCAGCAGCCCTGGACAGGGGGCTTCGTACGAGCAGTACTTC. This gives the protein CASSPGQGASYEQYF. The chain joins TRBV4-3 to TRBJ2-7; 11 bases fit TRBD1. The V and J ends lost 4 bases and 4 bases, in that order; junction bases with no gene match: 6. The CDR3 extends over 15 amino acids. CDR1 and CDR2 from the germline V gene are LGHNA and YSLEER.

V usage is TRBV9 and J usage is TRBJ2-3, with a tentative D call TRBD2 (7 bases). The germline V gene has CDR1 SGDLS and CDR2 YYNGEE. V gave up 7 bases and J gave up 6 bases, with 18 bases separating them. CDR3 length: 14 residues. CDR3 coding DNA: TGTGCCAGCTCCGTGTCGGGGGGCCGGGATACGCAGTATTTT. Encoded protein: CASSVSGGRDTQYF.

The chain is built from TRBV6-1 and TRBJ2-7; D not resolved. This CDR3 is built from 12 residues. CDR1 is MNHNS, CDR2 SASEGT, per germline. V was pared by 8 bases and J by 11 bases, with 19 bases between. CDR3 in amino acids: CASGTPEPKEYV. DNA for the CDR3: TGTGCCAGCGGTACCCCAGAGCCGAAGGAGTACGTC.

The chain employs TRBV18 and TRBJ2-7; no definite D call. Deletions cut 6 bases from V and 4 bases from J, with 10 bases between. Germline CDR1 is KGHSH and CDR2 is LQKENI. The CDR3 covers 12 residues. In DNA, the CDR3 is TGTGCCAGCTCCTCGACATATTACGAGCAGTACTTC. Translation gives CASSSTYYEQYF.

V gene TRBV9 combines with J gene TRBJ2-1; D remains unclear. V was trimmed by 4 bases and J by 8 bases, leaving 19 bases between them. In germline, CDR1 is SGDLS, CDR2 YYNGEE. CDR3 length equals 15 residues. This CDR3 is CASSKSGPSFDEQFF. CDR3 DNA: TGTGCCAGCAGCAAATCTGGGCCGTCCTTCGATGAGCAGTTCTTC.

The chain employs TRBV30 and TRBJ1-5; D unresolved. Germline V gene sequence: CDR1 GTSNPN, CDR2 SVGIG (reference sequence). This CDR3 has 15 amino acids. V lost 0 bases, J lost 2 bases, and 11 bases lay in between. The CDR3 region has the DNA TGTGCCTGGAGTGTACCGGGGTTGGGCAATCAGCCCCAGCATTTT. It is translated as CAWSVPGLGNQPQHF.

The CDR3 DNA follows: TGTGCCAGCAGGCAAATGGGACTAGCGGGAGTCAATGAGCAGTTCTTC. Residues: CASRQMGLAGVNEQFF. This rearrangement joins TRBV27 to TRBJ2-1; TRBD2 matches at 14 bases. The CDR3 has 16 residues. Germline-derived CDR1 and CDR2 are MNHEY and SMNVEV (reference sequence). Unmatched junction bases numbered 7, after V lost 6 bases and J lost 6 bases.

This clone has a single count. The rearrangement joins TRBV28 to TRBJ2-7; D is perhaps TRBD1 (6 bases). V lost 6 bases and J 3 bases, leaving 15 bases between the germline ends. CDR1 and CDR2 (germline): MDHEN, SYDVKM. The CDR3 has 14 residues. The CDR3 DNA follows: TGTGCCAGCAGCCCCGGACAGAGCCTCTACGAGCAGTACTTC. The encoded protein is CASSPGQSLYEQYF.

The sample holds one count of this clone. This chain uses TRBV25-1 with TRBJ1-3; D gene uncertain. The V gene's germline CDR1 is MGHDK and CDR2 SYGVNS. V gave up 1 base and J gave up 1 base, with 8 bases separating them. The CDR3 is made up of 15 amino acids. The CDR3 DNA reads TGTGCCAGCAGTGAATTAGGGTCATCTGGAAACACCATATATTTT. Its translation: CASSELGSSGNTIYF.

The genes are TRBV6-5 and TRBJ2-7; D perhaps matches TRBD1 (5 bases). Germline V gene sequence: CDR1 MNHEY, CDR2 SVGAGI. The CDR3 totals 15 residues. V lost 0 bases and J 0 bases, leaving 9 bases between the germline ends. The CDR3 nucleotides are TGTGCCAGCAGTTACTCCTGGGGCGGCTCCTACGAGCAGTACTTC. This codes for CASSYSWGGSYEQYF.

The V gene is TRBV29-1, the J gene TRBJ2-7; a possible D gene is TRBD1 (5 bases). The germline V gene has CDR1 SQVTM and CDR2 ANQGSEA. The CDR3 extends over 13 amino acids. Trimming stripped 4 bases from V and 0 bases from J, with 10 bases between. The CDR3 sequence: CSVARASSYEQYF. The DNA for the CDR3 is TGCAGCGTTGCCAGGGCGAGCTCCTACGAGCAGTACTTC.

CDR3 sequence (DNA): TGTGCCACCAGCAGAGTCTCAGGGGCCAACGTCCTGACTTTC. It encodes CATSRVSGANVLTF. The chain joins TRBV15 to TRBJ2-6, with D hard to call. The CDR3 totals 14 residues. Germline V gene data show CDR1 as LNHNV and CDR2 as YYDKDF (reference sequence). V was clipped by 1 base and J by 4 bases, with 5 bases between them.

V usage is TRBV7-2 and J usage is TRBJ1-5; 8 bases map to TRBD1. Germline CDR1 reads SGHTA; CDR2 reads FQGNSA. The CDR3 loop spans 16 amino acids. Unmatched junction bases numbered 7, after V lost 5 bases and J lost 1 base. The CDR3 sequence: CASSEGQGSSNQPQHF. The CDR3, as DNA: TGTGCCAGCAGCGAAGGACAGGGTAGCAGCAATCAGCCCCAGCATTTT.

Written as DNA, the CDR3 is TGTGCCAGCAGTTTACTGGCGGGAGGGCCCACTGAGCAGTTCTTC. Encoded protein: CASSLLAGGPTEQFF. The V call is TRBV28, the J call TRBJ2-1; 9 bases match TRBD2. V lost 2 bases to trimming and J lost 9 bases; unmatched junction nucleotides: 8. Germline CDR1 MDHEN, CDR2 SYDVKM. This CDR3 has 15 residues.

Of note for this clone: Different DNA sequences within this sample yield the same CDR3. The chain has TRBV30 and TRBJ1-5; D not resolved. CDR1 and CDR2 (germline): GTSNPN, SVGIG (reference sequence). The V gene lost 0 bases and the J gene lost 0 bases, with 6 bases spanning the gap. The length of the CDR3 is 14 residues. CDR3 in amino acids: CAWSVSNSNQPQHF. CDR3 in DNA: TGTGCCTGGAGTGTCTCAAATAGCAATCAGCCCCAGCATTTT.

The gene calls are TRBV27 and TRBJ1-1, with D maybe TRBD1 (6 bases). The CDR3 consists of 16 residues. V was shortened by 2 bases and J by 0 bases, with 13 bases between the two germline ends. Germline lookup yields CDR1 MNHEY and CDR2 SMNVEV (reference sequence). CDR3 nucleotide sequence: TGTGCCAGCAGTTTAGGCAGGGGATACATGAACACTGAAGCTTTCTTT. Its protein product is CASSLGRGYMNTEAFF.

The chain couples TRBV28 to TRBJ2-7; the D gene is possibly TRBD1 (5 bases). The CDR3 extends over 13 amino acids. Germline V CDR1 and CDR2: MDHEN, SYDVKM. The V and J ends lost 4 bases and 5 bases respectively, with 12 bases between them. This CDR3 is CASSSGLVNEQYF. The DNA for the CDR3 is TGTGCCAGCAGTTCAGGGTTAGTCAACGAGCAGTACTTC.

V and J are TRBV15 and TRBJ2-7; perhaps D is TRBD1 or TRBD2 (5 bases each). Per germline, CDR1 LNHNV and CDR2 YYDKDF (reference sequence). The CDR3 runs 16 residues. Trimming left V 0 bases short and J 3 bases short, with 15 bases between. CDR3 bases: TGTGCCACCAGCAGAGATTGTAAGGATGGGGGCTACGAGCAGTACGTC. It encodes CATSRDCKDGGYEQYV.

This clone was found a few times. The chain is built from TRBV5-1 and TRBJ1-2, with a weak D call TRBD1 (5 bases). Germline-derived CDR1 and CDR2 are SGHRS and YFSETQ. Trimming took 4 bases from V and 6 from J, leaving 19 bases between them. This CDR3 comprises 15 residues. The CDR3 bases are TGCGCCAGCAGCCTCCGGCCGGGGGGTGATGATGGCTACACCTTC. It encodes CASSLRPGGDDGYTF. The full variable domain, with the rest looked up from reference TRBV5-1 and TRBJ1-2, is KAGVTQTPRYLIKTRGQQVTLSCSPISGHRSVSWYQQTPGQGLQFLFEYFSETQRNKGNFPGRFSGRQFSNSRSEMNVSTLELGDSALYLCASSLRPGGDDGYTFGSGTRLTVV.

J is TRBJ1-2 and V is TRBV6-5; 9 positions agree with TRBD1. The CDR3 consists of 14 residues. V lost 5 bases to trimming and J lost 2 bases; unmatched junction nucleotides: 3. Germline V gives CDR1 MNHEY, CDR2 SVGAGI. Written as DNA, the CDR3 is TGTGCCAGCAGTAAAACAGGGGGCAACTATGGCTACACCTTC. This encodes CASSKTGGNYGYTF.

The rearrangement uses TRBV5-4 and TRBJ2-7, with 7 positions matching TRBD1. Trimming removed 3 bases from V and 0 bases from J; junction bases left unmatched: 3. This CDR3 has 14 residues. Germline CDR1 reads SGHNT; CDR2 reads YYREEE (reference sequence). The CDR3 spells CASSYRGSSYEQYF. CDR3 nucleotides: TGTGCCAGCAGCTACAGGGGTAGCTCCTACGAGCAGTACTTC. Looking up the rest from reference TRBV5-4 and TRBJ2-7 gives the full variable domain: ETGVTQSPTHLIKTRGQQVTLRCSSQSGHNTVSWYQQALGQGPQFIFQYYREEENGRGNFPPRFSGLQFPNYSSELNVNALELDDSALYLCASSYRGSSYEQYFGPGTRLTVT.

The V call is TRBV6-4, the J call TRBJ2-2; TRBD2 aligns across 10 bases. The germline gives CDR1 MRHNA, CDR2 SNTAGT. Losses at the gene ends were 8 bases for V and 6 bases for J; bases not matched to a gene: 9. The CDR3 extends over 15 amino acids. CDR3 in amino acids: CASASSGSSSGELFF. The CDR3 coding sequence is TGTGCCAGCGCATCTAGCGGGAGTTCCTCCGGGGAGCTGTTTTTT.

This sequence joins TRBV6-1 and TRBJ2-2; tentatively, D is TRBD1 (6 bases). With 3 bases removed from V and 8 bases from J, the gap between germline ends came to 10 bases. This CDR3 has 13 amino acids. Germline assignment: CDR1 MNHNS and CDR2 SASEGT. CDR3 sequence (DNA): TGTGCCAGCAGTGATGCCGACAGGGGGGAGCTGTTTTTT. Translated, it gives CASSDADRGELFF.

J is TRBJ2-6 and V is TRBV10-3; D ambiguous. The ends were cut back, 6 bases at V and 1 base at J, with 4 bases in the middle. The CDR3 runs to 13 residues. Germline V lookup: CDR1 ENHRY, CDR2 SYGVKD. The CDR3 DNA sequence: TGTGCCATCAGGGGGTCTGGGGCCAACGTCCTGACTTTC. This translates into CAIRGSGANVLTF.

The chain is built from TRBV15 and TRBJ2-1; tentatively, D is TRBD2 (6 bases). The V end lost 1 base, the J end lost 2 bases, and 9 bases lay between the germline ends. The germline CDR1 and CDR2 sequences are LNHNV and YYDKDF (reference sequence). The CDR3 totals 15 residues. CDR3 region: CATSRVGEAYNEQFF. CDR3 bases: TGTGCCACCAGCAGAGTGGGGGAGGCCTACAATGAGCAGTTCTTC.

This chain connects TRBV6-5 to TRBJ1-5; D might be TRBD1 (6 bases). Germline V gene sequence: CDR1 MNHEY, CDR2 SVGAGI. V lost 6 bases, J lost 6 bases, and 12 bases lay in between. This CDR3 has 13 amino acids. The CDR3 is CASSPGGPQPQHF. Here the CDR3 DNA reads TGTGCCAGCAGCCCGGGGGGGCCTCAGCCCCAGCATTTT.

J is TRBJ2-3 and V is TRBV5-6; 12 bases fit TRBD2. V was pared by 0 bases and J by 3 bases, with 8 bases of the junction left unmatched. The CDR3 sequence is 18 residues long. CDR1 is SGHDT and CDR2 is YYEEEE in the germline V gene. CDR3 nucleotides: TGTGCCAGCAGCTTGGTTAGACTAGCGGGAGTTACGACAGATACGCAGTATTTT. As protein: CASSLVRLAGVTTDTQYF.

This clone appeared a single time. This chain connects TRBV5-1 to TRBJ2-2, with no clear D. Trimming removed 0 bases at V and 7 bases at J, with 7 bases between. Germline V gene data show CDR1 as SGHRS and CDR2 as YFSETQ. This CDR3 is 13 amino acids long. CDR3 sequence (DNA): TGCGCCAGCAGCTTGGCCCACGGCGGGGAGCTGTTTTTT. Translation gives CASSLAHGGELFF.

The CDR3 protein is CASSGELRNEQFF. CDR3 sequence (DNA): TGTGCCAGTAGTGGGGAGCTTCGGAATGAGCAGTTCTTC. The chain links TRBV19 to TRBJ2-1; tentatively, D is TRBD2 (5 bases). CDR1 is LNHDA and CDR2 is SQIVND in the germline V gene (reference sequence). CDR3 length: 13 amino acids. V shed 5 bases and J shed 7 bases, with 12 bases lying between them.

The chain has TRBV19 and TRBJ2-4; 10 nucleotides line up with TRBD2. CDR1 and CDR2 from the germline V gene are LNHDA and SQIVND (reference sequence). V lost 2 bases to trimming and J lost 6 bases; unmatched junction nucleotides: 10. CDR3 size: 17 residues. The CDR3 bases are TGTGCCAGTAGTATAACGTCTAGCGGGAGTATCACAAACATTCAGTACTTC. Its protein is CASSITSSGSITNIQYF.

This clone was observed a single time. J is TRBJ2-7 and V is TRBV6-6; D is possibly TRBD2 (5 bases). Germline V gene sequence: CDR1 MNHNY, CDR2 SVGAGI (reference sequence). V was cut by 5 bases and J by 2 bases, with 16 bases left in between. There are 15 residues in the CDR3. The CDR3 DNA reads as TGTGCCAGCAGTCTGCTGACCGAGGGTCCCTACGAGCAGTACTTC. As protein: CASSLLTEGPYEQYF.

The chain combines TRBV18 with TRBJ2-5; TRBD1 matches 9 bases. This CDR3 spans 15 amino acids. Germline CDR1 is KGHSH and CDR2 is LQKENI. Unmatched junction bases numbered 5, after V lost 5 bases and J lost 1 base. CDR3 sequence reads: CASSSGQGPQETQYF. The DNA of the CDR3 is TGTGCCAGCTCATCGGGACAGGGCCCCCAAGAGACCCAGTACTTC.